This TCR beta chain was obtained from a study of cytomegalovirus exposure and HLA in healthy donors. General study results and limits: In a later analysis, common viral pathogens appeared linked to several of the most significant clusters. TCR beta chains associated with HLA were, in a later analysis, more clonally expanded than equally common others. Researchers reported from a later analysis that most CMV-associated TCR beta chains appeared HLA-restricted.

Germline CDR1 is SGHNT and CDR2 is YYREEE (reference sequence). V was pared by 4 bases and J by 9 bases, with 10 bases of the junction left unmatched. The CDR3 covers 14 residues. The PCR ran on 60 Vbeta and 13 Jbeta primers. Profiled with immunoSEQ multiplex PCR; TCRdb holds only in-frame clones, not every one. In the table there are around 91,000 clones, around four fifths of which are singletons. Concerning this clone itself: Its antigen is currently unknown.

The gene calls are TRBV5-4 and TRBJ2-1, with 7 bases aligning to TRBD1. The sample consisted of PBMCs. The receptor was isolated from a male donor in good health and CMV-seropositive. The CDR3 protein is CASSLTGTVLEQFF. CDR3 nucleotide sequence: TGTGCCAGCAGCCTGACAGGGACGGTTCTTGAGCAGTTCTTC. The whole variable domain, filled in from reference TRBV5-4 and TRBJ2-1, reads ETGVTQSPTHLIKTRGQQVTLRCSSQSGHNTVSWYQQALGQGPQFIFQYYREEENGRGNFPPRFSGLQFPNYSSELNVNALELDDSALYLCASSLTGTVLEQFFGPGTRLTVL.